This TCR beta chain was retrieved from a study of stem cell transplantation in POMP-related autoinflammatory disease. For the study at large: Before transplant: CD4+ naive skewing, low CD8+ proportions, reduced cytokine secretion. Study-level findings and limits: In patients with PRAID, every analyzed T-cell subset tended to show lower diversity and higher clonality. Fewer unique TRB V-J gene pairings were identified in patients with PRAID.

Sequencing was performed with immunoSEQ multiplex PCR; in TCRdb, only in-frame clones are kept and a portion is missing. The table lists thousands of clones, about nine tenths of them singletons. With 4 bases removed from V and 5 bases from J, the gap between germline ends came to 8 bases. The CDR3 is 11 amino acids. CDR1 and CDR2 (germline): SQVTM, ANQGSEA. Comments on this clone: Its antigen is not known.

The source was CD8+ T cells from PBMCs, collected before stem cell transplantation. The clonotype was recovered from a human donor with POMP-related autoinflammation and immune dysregulation (PRAID). The V gene is TRBV29-1, the J gene TRBJ1-2, with D possibly matching TRBD1 (6 bases). CDR3 bases: TGCAGCGTTGTTAGGGGGTATGGCTACACCTTC. Its translation is CSVVRGYGYTF.